The sequence of this TCR beta chain was determined in a study of cytomegalovirus exposure and HLA in healthy donors. Whole-study results and caveats: As a later analysis showed, a missense DCLRE1C variant was linked to trimming of TCR beta V- and J-genes. Confirmation in vitro established that a few CMV-associated chains were specific for CMV antigens.

The PCR was carried out with 60 Vbeta primers and 13 Jbeta primers. Repertoires were generated with immunoSEQ multiplex PCR, while TCRdb's copy carries only in-frame clones and drops some. The table records about 120,000 clones, over 65% of them present only once. The CDR3 is 14 amino acids. V was pared by 5 bases and J by 0 bases, with 7 bases between. Germline V gene lookup returns CDR1 MRHNA and CDR2 SNTAGT. Donors showed nominal health when sampled, although they likely had unrecorded immune exposures. Points on this clone: Its specificity is unknown.

Sequenced material: PBMCs. The rearrangement uses TRBV6-4 and TRBJ1-4, with no clear D. The sequence was obtained from a female donor in good health and CMV-seronegative. The CDR3 bases are TGTGCCAGCAGTACAGATGCAACTAATGAAAAACTGTTTTTT. The encoded protein is CASSTDATNEKLFF.